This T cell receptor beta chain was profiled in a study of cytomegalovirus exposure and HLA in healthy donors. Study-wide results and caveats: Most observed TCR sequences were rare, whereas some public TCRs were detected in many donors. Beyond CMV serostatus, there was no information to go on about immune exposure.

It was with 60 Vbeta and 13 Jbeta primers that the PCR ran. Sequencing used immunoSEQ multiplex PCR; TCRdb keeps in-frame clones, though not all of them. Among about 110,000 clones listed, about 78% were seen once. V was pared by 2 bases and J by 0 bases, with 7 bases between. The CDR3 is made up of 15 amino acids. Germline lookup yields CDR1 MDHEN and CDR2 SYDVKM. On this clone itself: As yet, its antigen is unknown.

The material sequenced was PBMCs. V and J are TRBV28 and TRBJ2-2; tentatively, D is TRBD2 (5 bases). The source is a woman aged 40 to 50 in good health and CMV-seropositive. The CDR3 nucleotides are TGTGCCAGCAGTTTACGGGGTCCGAACACCGGGGAGCTGTTTTTT. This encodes CASSLRGPNTGELFF. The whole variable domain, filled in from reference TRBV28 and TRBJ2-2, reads DVKVTQSSRYLVKRTGEKVFLECVQDMDHENMFWYRQDPGLGLRLIYFSYDVKMKEKGDIPEGYSVSREKKERFSLILESASTNQTSMYLCASSLRGPNTGELFFGEGSRLTVL.